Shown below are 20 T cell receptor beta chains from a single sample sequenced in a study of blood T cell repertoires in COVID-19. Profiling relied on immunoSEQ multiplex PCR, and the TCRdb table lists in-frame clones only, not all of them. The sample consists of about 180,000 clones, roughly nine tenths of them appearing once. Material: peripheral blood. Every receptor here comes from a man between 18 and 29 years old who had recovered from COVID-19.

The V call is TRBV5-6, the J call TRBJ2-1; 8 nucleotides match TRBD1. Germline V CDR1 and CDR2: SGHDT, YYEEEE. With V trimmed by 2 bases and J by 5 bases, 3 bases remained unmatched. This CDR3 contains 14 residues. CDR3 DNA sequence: TGTGCCAGCAGCTTATTGGACAGGGACAATGAGCAGTTCTTC. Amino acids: CASSLLDRDNEQFF.

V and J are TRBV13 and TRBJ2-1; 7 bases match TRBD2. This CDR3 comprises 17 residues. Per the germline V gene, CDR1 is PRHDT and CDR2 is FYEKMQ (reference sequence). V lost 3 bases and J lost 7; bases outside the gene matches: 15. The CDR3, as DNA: TGTGCCAGCAGCTTCTCGGTGGGAGCGGGATTATTAAATGAGCAGTTCTTC. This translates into CASSFSVGAGLLNEQFF.

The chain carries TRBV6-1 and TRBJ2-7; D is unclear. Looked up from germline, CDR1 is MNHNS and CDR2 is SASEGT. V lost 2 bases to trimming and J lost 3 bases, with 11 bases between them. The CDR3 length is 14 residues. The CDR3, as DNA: TGTGCCAGCAGTGAACTCGCAGGCATCTACGAGCAGTACTTC. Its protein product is CASSELAGIYEQYF.

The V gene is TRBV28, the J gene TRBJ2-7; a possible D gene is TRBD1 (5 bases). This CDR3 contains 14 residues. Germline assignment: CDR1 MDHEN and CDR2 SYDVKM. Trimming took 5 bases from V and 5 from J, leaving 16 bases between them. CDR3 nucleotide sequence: TGTGCCAGCAGTCGACAGAGTGCAATCCACGAGCAGTACTTC. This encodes CASSRQSAIHEQYF.

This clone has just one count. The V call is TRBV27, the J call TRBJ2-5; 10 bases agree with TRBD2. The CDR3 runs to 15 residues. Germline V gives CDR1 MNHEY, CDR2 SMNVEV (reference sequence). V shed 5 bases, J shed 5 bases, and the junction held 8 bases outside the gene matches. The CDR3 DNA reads TGTGCCAGCAGTGCTGTTCTAGCGGGAGTGGAGACCCAGTACTTC. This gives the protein CASSAVLAGVETQYF.

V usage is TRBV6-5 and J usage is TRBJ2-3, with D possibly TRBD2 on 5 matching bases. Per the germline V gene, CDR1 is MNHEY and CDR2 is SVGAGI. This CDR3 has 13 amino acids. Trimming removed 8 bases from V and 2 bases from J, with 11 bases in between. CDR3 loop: CASRSSDTDTQYF. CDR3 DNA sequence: TGTGCCAGCCGGAGTAGCGACACAGATACGCAGTATTTT.

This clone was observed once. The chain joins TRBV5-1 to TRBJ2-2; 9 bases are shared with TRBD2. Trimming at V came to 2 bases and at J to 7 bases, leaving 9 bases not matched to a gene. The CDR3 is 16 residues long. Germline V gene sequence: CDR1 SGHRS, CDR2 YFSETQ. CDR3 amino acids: CASSFGSGRRSGELFF. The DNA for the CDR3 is TGCGCCAGCAGCTTTGGTAGCGGGAGAAGGAGCGGGGAGCTGTTTTTT.

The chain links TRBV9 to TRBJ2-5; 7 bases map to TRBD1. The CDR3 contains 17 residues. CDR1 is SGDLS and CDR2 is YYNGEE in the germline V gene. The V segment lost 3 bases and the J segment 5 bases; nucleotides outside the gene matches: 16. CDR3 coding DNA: TGTGCCAGCAGCGCAAACAGGGGCTTGAGTAGTCTGGAGACCCAGTACTTC. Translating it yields CASSANRGLSSLETQYF.

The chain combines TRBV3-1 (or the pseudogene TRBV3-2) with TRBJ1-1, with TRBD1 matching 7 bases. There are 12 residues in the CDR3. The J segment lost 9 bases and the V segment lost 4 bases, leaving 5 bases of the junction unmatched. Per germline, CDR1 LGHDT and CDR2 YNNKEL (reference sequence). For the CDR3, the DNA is TGTGCCAGCAGCCTAGGGACAGTCAAAGCTTTCTTT. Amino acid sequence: CASSLGTVKAFF.

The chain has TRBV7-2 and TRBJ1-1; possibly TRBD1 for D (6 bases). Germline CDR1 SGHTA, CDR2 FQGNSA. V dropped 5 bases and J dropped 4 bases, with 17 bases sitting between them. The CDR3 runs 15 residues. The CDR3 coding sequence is TGTGCCAGCAGCCTCACAGGGACGTGGCCCACTGAAGCTTTCTTT. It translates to CASSLTGTWPTEAFF. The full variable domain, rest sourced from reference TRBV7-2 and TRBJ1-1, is GAGVSQSPSNKVTEKGKDVELRCDPISGHTALYWYRQSLGQGLEFLIYFQGNSAPDKSGLPSDRFSAERTGGSVSTLTIQRTQQEDSAVYLCASSLTGTWPTEAFFGQGTRLTVV.

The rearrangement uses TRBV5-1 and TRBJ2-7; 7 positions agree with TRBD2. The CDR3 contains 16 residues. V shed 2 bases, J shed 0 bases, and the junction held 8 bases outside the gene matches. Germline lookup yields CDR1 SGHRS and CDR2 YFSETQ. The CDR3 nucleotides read TGCGCCAGCAGCTTAGTGGCGGGAGCGGCCTCCTACGAGCAGTACTTC. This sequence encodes CASSLVAGAASYEQYF.

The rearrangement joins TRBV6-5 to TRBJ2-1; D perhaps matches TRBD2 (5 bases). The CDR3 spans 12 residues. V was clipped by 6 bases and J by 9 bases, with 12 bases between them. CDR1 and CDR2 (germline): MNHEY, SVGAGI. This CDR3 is CASRVGKGEQFF. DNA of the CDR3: TGTGCCAGCAGAGTCGGGAAAGGTGAGCAGTTCTTC.

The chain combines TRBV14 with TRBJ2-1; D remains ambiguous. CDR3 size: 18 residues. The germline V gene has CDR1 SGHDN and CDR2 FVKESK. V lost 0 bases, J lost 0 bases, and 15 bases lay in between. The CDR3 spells CASSQDVVPTLSYNEQFF. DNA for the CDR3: TGTGCCAGCAGCCAAGACGTTGTTCCCACTCTCTCCTACAATGAGCAGTTCTTC.

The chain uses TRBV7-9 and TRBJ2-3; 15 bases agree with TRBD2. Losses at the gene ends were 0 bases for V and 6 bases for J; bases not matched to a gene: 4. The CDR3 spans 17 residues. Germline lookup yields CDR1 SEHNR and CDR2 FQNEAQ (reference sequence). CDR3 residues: CASSLATGLAGGDTQYF. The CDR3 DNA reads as TGTGCCAGCAGCTTAGCGACAGGACTAGCGGGAGGGGATACGCAGTATTTT.

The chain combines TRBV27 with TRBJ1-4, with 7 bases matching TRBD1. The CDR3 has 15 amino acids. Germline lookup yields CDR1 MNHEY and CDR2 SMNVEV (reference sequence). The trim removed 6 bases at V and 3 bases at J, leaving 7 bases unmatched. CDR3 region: CASRLLQGPNEKLFF. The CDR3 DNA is TGTGCCAGCAGGCTCTTACAGGGGCCTAATGAAAAACTGTTTTTT.

Written as DNA, the CDR3 is TGTGCCAGCAGCTTGGAAGTCAGGGGTTGGAATCAGCCCCAGCATTTT. Residues: CASSLEVRGWNQPQHF. This chain connects TRBV5-5 to TRBJ1-5; tentatively, D is TRBD1 (6 bases). CDR3 length: 16 residues. The V gene lost 0 bases and the J gene lost 4 bases, with 14 bases spanning the gap. Germline V gives CDR1 SGHKS, CDR2 YYEKEE (reference sequence).

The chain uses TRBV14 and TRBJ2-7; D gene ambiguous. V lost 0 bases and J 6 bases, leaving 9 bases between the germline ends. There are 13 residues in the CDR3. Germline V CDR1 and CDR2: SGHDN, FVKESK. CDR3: CASSQDMSVEQYF. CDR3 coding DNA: TGTGCCAGCAGCCAAGATATGAGCGTCGAGCAGTACTTC.

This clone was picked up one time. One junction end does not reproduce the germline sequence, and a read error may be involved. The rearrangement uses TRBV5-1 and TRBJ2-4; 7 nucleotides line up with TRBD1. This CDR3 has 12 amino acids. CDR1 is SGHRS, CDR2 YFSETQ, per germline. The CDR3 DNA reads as TGCGCCAGCAGCTCAGACGACAGGGACATATCCTTC. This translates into CASSSDDRDISF.

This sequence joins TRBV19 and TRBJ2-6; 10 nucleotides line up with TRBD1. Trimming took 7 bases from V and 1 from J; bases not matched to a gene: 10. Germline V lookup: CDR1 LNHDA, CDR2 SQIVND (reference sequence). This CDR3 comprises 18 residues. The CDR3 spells CASTGQGDEWSGANVLTF. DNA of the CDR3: TGTGCCAGTACCGGACAGGGGGATGAGTGGTCTGGGGCCAACGTCCTGACTTTC.

In DNA, the CDR3 is TGTGCCAGCAGCTTCGGAGGGAGCTCCTACAATGAGCAGTTCTTC. It is translated as CASSFGGSSYNEQFF. This chain links TRBV5-6 with TRBJ2-1; tentatively, D is TRBD2 (6 bases). Germline assignment: CDR1 SGHDT and CDR2 YYEEEE. The CDR3 totals 15 residues. V gave up 2 bases and J gave up 0 bases, with 9 bases separating them.